These 10 T cell receptor beta chains were sequenced from one sample in a study of cytomegalovirus exposure and HLA in healthy donors. PCR employed 60 Vbeta and 13 Jbeta primers. The table came from immunoSEQ multiplex PCR; TCRdb's copy has only in-frame clones and leaves some out. Of 95,000 to 150,000 clones in the sample, more than 9% were seen once. The specimen sequenced was PBMCs. These receptors originate from a woman under 30 in good health and CMV-seropositive.

The table lists this clone with a few counts. Compared with germline, one end of the junction differs, possibly owing to a read error. The rearrangement links TRBV2 to TRBJ1-5; TRBD1 might be the D (6 bases). The germline V gene encodes CDR1 SNHLY and CDR2 FYNNEI. The CDR3 extends over 16 amino acids. CDR3 coding DNA: TGTGCCAGCAGTGCCGGACAGTCGCTGAGCAATCAGGCCCAGCATTTT. Translating gives CASSAGQSLSNQAQHF.

The chain recombines TRBV19 with TRBJ2-3; D might be TRBD1 (6 bases). Germline V CDR1 and CDR2: LNHDA, SQIVND (reference sequence). CDR3 length: 12 amino acids. The germline V and J ends were trimmed by 2 bases and 6 bases, with 6 bases remaining between them. The DNA of the CDR3 is TGTGCCAGTAGTATACAGGGGGATACGCAGTATTTT. Translating gives CASSIQGDTQYF.

The chain combines TRBV10-3 with TRBJ2-5; the D gene is possibly TRBD1 (5 bases). Gene TRBJ2-7 matches the end of the DNA better, so the J call may be wrong. Germline V gene data show CDR1 as ENHRY and CDR2 as SYGVKD. The CDR3 is 13 residues long. The CDR3 DNA sequence: TGTGCCATCAGTGAGCAGGGTTTAATCGAGCAGTACTTC. This sequence encodes CAISEQGLIEQYF.

This clone was counted only a few times. V and J are TRBV6-4 and TRBJ1-2; D uncertain. With 0 bases removed from V and 8 bases from J, the gap between germline ends came to 10 bases. This CDR3 contains 13 residues. Germline V gene data show CDR1 as MRHNA and CDR2 as SNTAGT. The CDR3, as DNA: TGTGCCAGCAGTGACTCGGAGGCAGGAGGCTACACCTTC. As protein: CASSDSEAGGYTF.

In its sample, this clone was seen a few times. The chain links TRBV5-1 to TRBJ1-4; 8 nucleotides line up with TRBD1. Trimming took 2 bases from V and 5 from J; bases not matched to a gene: 8. CDR3 size: 16 residues. CDR1 SGHRS and CDR2 YFSETQ come from the germline V gene. The chain's CDR3 is CASSLPGGRENEKLFF. The CDR3 region has the DNA TGCGCCAGCAGCTTACCAGGGGGCAGAGAAAATGAAAAACTGTTTTTT.

CDR3 amino acids: CASSFRGQVETQYF. The CDR3 nucleotides read TGTGCCAGCAGTTTCAGGGGGCAGGTAGAGACCCAGTACTTC. The J gene is TRBJ2-5, the V gene TRBV7-9; 8 nucleotides align to TRBD1. CDR3 size: 14 residues. Germline values: CDR1 SEHNR, CDR2 FQNEAQ (reference sequence). J lost 4 bases, V lost 6 bases, and 7 bases had no gene match.

This clone was counted many times. V is TRBV7-9 and J is TRBJ2-7; TRBD2 matches 7 bases. J gave up 5 bases and V 5 bases, and 12 bases lay outside the gene matches. The CDR3 has 15 residues. Germline values: CDR1 SEHNR, CDR2 FQNEAQ (reference sequence). The CDR3 coding sequence is TGTGCCAGCAGCGGACTGGGGGGGAGTGGTAACGAGCAGTACTTC. As protein: CASSGLGGSGNEQYF.

This clone was observed a few times. The genes are TRBV30 and TRBJ2-3; 7 nucleotides align to TRBD2. The CDR3 runs 13 residues. With 4 bases clipped from V and 7 bases from J, the junction kept 8 bases outside the gene matches. Germline loops: CDR1 GTSNPN, CDR2 SVGIG (reference sequence). CDR3 loop: CAWKRLAPNTQYF. The CDR3 DNA is TGTGCCTGGAAAAGACTAGCCCCTAATACGCAGTATTTT.

This clone has just a few counts. This chain uses TRBV6-6 with TRBJ2-2, with TRBD2 identical over 8 bases. Germline assignment: CDR1 MNHNY and CDR2 SVGAGI (reference sequence). The CDR3 length is 13 residues. Unmatched junction bases numbered 4, after V lost 7 bases and J lost 6 bases. For the CDR3, the DNA is TGTGCCAGCACCTATAGCGGGGCCGGGGAGCTGTTTTTT. This sequence encodes CASTYSGAGELFF.

This chain uses TRBV5-4 with TRBJ2-5, with 9 positions matching TRBD1. J was trimmed by 4 bases and V by 0 bases; bases with no gene match: 10. CDR3 length: 17 residues. Per the germline V gene, CDR1 is SGHNT and CDR2 is YYREEE (reference sequence). CDR3 residues: CASSLAGGQGRRETQYF. DNA for the CDR3: TGTGCCAGCAGCTTGGCCGGGGGACAGGGAAGGCGAGAGACCCAGTACTTC.